The source of this TCR beta chain is a study of blood T cell repertoires in COVID-19. The wider study: The origin of the acute and convalescent COVID-19 samples was the United States, Italy and Spain.

Germline V gives CDR1 LNHDA, CDR2 SQIVND (reference sequence). V gave up 3 bases and J gave up 1 base, with 10 bases separating them. This CDR3 comprises 14 residues. In the authors' workflow: Amplification of reference gene primers provided the estimated nucleated cell counts. The assay was immunoSEQ multiplex PCR, and TCRdb's table has in-frame clones only and misses some. The V and J calls and clone size come from that table; D and trimming were worked out from the DNA. Of fewer than 50,000 clones listed, approximately 70% are singletons. The rearrangement links TRBV19 to TRBJ2-7, with D possibly being TRBD2 (5 bases). The sequenced sample was peripheral blood. This clonotype originated in a man at least 80 years old with acute or convalescent COVID-19. The CDR3 DNA reads TGTGCCAGTAGTATGAGGGTCAGATCCTACGAGCAGTACTTC. Translating it yields CASSMRVRSYEQYF.